The clone carrying this T cell receptor (beta chain) has a count of ten or more. The data derive from a study of blood T cell repertoires in COVID-19. The overall study: Samples of COVID-19 (acute and convalescent) were obtained from the United States, Italy and Spain. Sample material is recorded as cDNA or gDNA derived from T cells, B-cell-depleted T cells, or PBMCs.

Authors' methods: For nucleated cells, counts were estimated from reference gene primer amplification. Profiling relied on immunoSEQ multiplex PCR, and the TCRdb table lists in-frame clones only, not all of them. D and trimming were read from the DNA, whereas the V and J calls and clone size are those reported in that table. This table holds some 230,000 clones, about 80% found once. The TCR originated in a woman aged 25-40 years who had recovered from COVID-19. The specimen was peripheral blood.

In nucleotides, the CDR3 is TGTGCCAGTAGTTCCGGGACAGCGAACACCGGGGAGCTGTTTTTT. It specifies CASSSGTANTGELFF. The chain carries TRBV19 and TRBJ2-2; 7 nucleotides line up with TRBD1. Germline V gene data show CDR1 as LNHDA and CDR2 as SQIVND (reference sequence). V was clipped by 5 bases and J by 0 bases; unmatched bases: 3. The CDR3 contains 15 residues.